Below, 6 T cell receptor beta chains from the same sample are listed, as sequenced in a study of shared clonotypes between healthy human individuals. Clones were sequenced by immunoSEQ multiplex PCR, and TCRdb holds only the in-frame ones, with some missing. The sample records some 2.3 million clones, about 92% being singletons. The specimen was naive CD4+ T cells from PBMCs. Subset given: CD45RA+ positively selected. These receptors were collected from a man aged 18 to 29 in good health. Some clones in this sample may be carry-over from other donors' samples.

The V call is TRBV9, the J call TRBJ2-1; 14 nucleotides match TRBD2. V shed 3 bases and J 9 bases; nucleotides not matched to a gene: 5. The length of the CDR3 is 15 residues. Germline CDR1 reads SGDLS; CDR2 reads YYNGEE. The CDR3 reads CASSGGTSGRSEQFF. In DNA form, the CDR3 reads TGTGCCAGCAGCGGTGGGACTAGCGGGAGAAGTGAGCAGTTCTTC.

The V gene is TRBV7-9, the J gene TRBJ1-1; D not certain. CDR1 and CDR2 from the germline V gene are SEHNR and FQNEAQ (reference sequence). This CDR3 region has 14 residues. V lost 5 bases to trimming and J lost 1 base, with 11 bases between them. CDR3 sequence reads: CASSPGKENTEAFF. As DNA, the CDR3 is TGTGCCAGCAGCCCCGGCAAGGAGAACACTGAAGCTTTCTTT.

About this clone itself: This sample includes further DNA sequences coding for the same CDR3. The CDR3 nucleotides read TGTGCCAGCAGCTTGGGGGGGAGCTCCTACAATGAGCAGTTCTTC. Translation gives CASSLGGSSYNEQFF. V gene TRBV5-6 combines with J gene TRBJ2-1, with D perhaps assigned TRBD1 or TRBD2 (5 bases each). Germline loops: CDR1 SGHDT, CDR2 YYEEEE. V shed 0 bases and J shed 0 bases, with 7 bases lying between them. This CDR3 comprises 15 residues.

This clone is a singleton in its sample. The rearrangement links TRBV20-1 to TRBJ2-3; perhaps D is TRBD1 or TRBD2 (5 bases each). CDR1 is DFQATT and CDR2 is SNEGSKA in the germline V gene (reference sequence). This CDR3 contains 11 residues. Trimming left V 5 bases short and J 7 bases short, with 10 bases between. The DNA for the CDR3 is TGCAGTGCTGGGGACGCCTATACGCAGTATTTT. Protein product: CSAGDAYTQYF.

The chain recombines TRBV7-3 with TRBJ2-5; no reliable D call. V dropped 2 bases and J dropped 4 bases, with 8 bases sitting between them. Germline CDR1 and CDR2: SGHTA and FQGTGA. This CDR3 has 13 amino acids. CDR3 protein: CASSLSTRETQYF. The DNA of the CDR3 is TGTGCCAGCAGCTTATCGACTCGAGAGACCCAGTACTTC.

On this clone itself: Different DNA sequences within this sample yield the same CDR3. V is TRBV28 and J is TRBJ2-7; 7 bases line up with TRBD1. With V trimmed by 5 bases and J by 2 bases, 3 bases remained unmatched. Germline CDR1 reads MDHEN; CDR2 reads SYDVKM. CDR3 size: 13 residues. The CDR3 DNA follows: TGTGCCAGCAGTCTGACAGGGCCCTACGAGCAGTACTTC. It specifies CASSLTGPYEQYF.